This T cell receptor beta chain emerged from a study of blood T cell repertoires in COVID-19. Study information: From T cells, B-cell-depleted T cells, or PBMCs came the material, which was cDNA or gDNA.

The CDR3 consists of 17 residues. This clone was picked up one time. In the authors' methods: From reference gene primer amplification, estimates of nucleated cell counts were derived. Clones were sequenced by immunoSEQ multiplex PCR, and TCRdb holds only the in-frame ones, with some missing. The V and J calls and clone size come from that table; D and trimming were worked out from the DNA. The table lists 250,000 to 350,000 clones, more than 65% of them singletons. Sequencing was carried out using peripheral blood. The chain links TRBV21-1 to TRBJ2-2; the table's D call, TRBD1, has no DNA check behind it. TRBV21-1 is deemed a pseudogene. The sequence derives from a person aged 70 to 80 with COVID-19, enrolled during active disease. CDR3 in DNA: TGTGCCAGCAGCAAAAATTCCCAGGGTGGGCTCACCGGGGAGCTGTTTTTT. It translates to CASSKNSQGGLTGELFF.